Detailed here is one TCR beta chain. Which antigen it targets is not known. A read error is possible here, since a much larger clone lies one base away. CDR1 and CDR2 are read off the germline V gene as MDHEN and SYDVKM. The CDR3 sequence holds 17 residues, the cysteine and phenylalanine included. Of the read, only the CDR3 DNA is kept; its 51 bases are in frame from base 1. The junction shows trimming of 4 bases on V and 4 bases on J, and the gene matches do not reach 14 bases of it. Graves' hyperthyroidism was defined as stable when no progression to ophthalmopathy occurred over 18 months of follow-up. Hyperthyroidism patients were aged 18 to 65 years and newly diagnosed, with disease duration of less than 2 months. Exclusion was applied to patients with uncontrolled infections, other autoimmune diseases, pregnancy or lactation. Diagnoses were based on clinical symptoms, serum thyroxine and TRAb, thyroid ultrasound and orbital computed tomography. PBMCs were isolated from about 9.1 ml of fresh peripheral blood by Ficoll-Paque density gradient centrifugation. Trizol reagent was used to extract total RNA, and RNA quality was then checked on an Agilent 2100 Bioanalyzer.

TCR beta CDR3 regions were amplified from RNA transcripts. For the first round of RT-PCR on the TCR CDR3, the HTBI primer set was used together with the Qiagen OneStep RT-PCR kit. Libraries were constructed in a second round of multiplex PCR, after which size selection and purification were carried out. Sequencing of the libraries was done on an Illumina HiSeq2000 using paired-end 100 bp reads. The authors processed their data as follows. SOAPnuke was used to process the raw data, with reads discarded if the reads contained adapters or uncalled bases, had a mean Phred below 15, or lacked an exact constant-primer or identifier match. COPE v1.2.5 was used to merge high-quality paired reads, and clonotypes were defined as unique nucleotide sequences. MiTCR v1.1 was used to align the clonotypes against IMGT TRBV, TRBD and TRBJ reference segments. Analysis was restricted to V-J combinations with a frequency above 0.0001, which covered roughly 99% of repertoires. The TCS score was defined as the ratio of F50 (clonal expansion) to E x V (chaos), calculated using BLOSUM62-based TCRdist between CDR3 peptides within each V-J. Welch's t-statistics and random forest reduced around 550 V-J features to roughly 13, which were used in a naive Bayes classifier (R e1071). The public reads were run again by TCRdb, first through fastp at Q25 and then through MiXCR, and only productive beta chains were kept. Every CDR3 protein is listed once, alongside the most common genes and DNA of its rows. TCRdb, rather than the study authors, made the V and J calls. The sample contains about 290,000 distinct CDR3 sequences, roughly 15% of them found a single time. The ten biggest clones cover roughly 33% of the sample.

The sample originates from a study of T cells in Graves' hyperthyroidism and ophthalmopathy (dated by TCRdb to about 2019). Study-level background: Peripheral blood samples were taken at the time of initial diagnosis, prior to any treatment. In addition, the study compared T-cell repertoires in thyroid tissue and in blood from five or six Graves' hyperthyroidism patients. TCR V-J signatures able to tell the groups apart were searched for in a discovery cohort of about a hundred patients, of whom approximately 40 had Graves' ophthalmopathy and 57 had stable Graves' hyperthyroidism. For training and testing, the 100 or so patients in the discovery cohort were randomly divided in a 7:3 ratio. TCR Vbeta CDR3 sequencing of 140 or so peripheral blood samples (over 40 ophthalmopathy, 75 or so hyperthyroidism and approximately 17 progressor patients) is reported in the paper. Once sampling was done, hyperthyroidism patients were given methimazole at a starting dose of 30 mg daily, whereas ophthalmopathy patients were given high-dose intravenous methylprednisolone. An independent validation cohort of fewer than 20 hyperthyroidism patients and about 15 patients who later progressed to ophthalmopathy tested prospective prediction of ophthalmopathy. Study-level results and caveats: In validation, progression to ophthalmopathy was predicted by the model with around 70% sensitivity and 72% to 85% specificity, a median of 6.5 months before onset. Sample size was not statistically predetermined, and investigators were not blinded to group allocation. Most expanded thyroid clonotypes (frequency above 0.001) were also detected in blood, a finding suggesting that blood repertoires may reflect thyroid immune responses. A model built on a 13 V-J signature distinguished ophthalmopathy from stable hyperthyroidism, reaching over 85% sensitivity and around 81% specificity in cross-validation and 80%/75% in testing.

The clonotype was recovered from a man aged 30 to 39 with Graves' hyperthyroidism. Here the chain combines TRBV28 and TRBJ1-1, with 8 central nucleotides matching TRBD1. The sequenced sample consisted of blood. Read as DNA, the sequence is TGTGCCAGCAGTTCCCAGGGGGCTGTTGGTATGAGCACTGAAGCTTTCTTT. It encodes CASSSQGAVGMSTEAFF.